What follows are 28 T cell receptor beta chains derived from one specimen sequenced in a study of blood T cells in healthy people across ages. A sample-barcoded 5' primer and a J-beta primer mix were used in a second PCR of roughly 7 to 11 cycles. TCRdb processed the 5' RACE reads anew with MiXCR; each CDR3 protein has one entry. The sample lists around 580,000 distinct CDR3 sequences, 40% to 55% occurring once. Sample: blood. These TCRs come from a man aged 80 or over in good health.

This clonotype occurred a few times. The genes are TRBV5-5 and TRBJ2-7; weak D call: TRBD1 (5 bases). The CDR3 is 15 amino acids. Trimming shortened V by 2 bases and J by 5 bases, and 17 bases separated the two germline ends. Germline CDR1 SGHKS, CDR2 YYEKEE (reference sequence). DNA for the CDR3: TGTGCCAGCAGCTTAATTCCGCAGGGTGGTAACGAGCAGTACTTC. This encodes CASSLIPQGGNEQYF.

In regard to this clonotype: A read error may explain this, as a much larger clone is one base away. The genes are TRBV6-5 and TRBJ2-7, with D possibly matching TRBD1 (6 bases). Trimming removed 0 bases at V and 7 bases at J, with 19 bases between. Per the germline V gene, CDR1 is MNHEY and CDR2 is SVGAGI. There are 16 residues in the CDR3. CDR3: CASSYSRSGTNNEQYF. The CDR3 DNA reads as TGTGCCAGCAGTTACTCGAGGTCAGGGACAAACAATGAGCAGTACTTC.

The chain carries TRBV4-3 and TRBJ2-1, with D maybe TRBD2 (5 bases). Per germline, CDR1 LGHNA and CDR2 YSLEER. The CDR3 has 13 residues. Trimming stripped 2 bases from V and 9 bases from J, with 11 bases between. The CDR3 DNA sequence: TGCGCCAGCAGCCAAATATCTAGCAGTGAGCAGTTCTTC. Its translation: CASSQISSSEQFF.

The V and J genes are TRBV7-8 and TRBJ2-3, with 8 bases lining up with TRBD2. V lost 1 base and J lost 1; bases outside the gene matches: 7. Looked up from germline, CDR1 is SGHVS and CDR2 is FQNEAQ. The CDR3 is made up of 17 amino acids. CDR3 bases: TGTGCCAGCAGCTTAGGCGGGTCGGGAGGGGGCACAGATACGCAGTATTTT. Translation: CASSLGGSGGGTDTQYF.

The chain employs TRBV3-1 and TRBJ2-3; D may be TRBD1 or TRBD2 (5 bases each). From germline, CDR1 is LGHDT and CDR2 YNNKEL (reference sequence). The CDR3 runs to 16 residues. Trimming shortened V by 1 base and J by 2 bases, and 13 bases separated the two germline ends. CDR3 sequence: CASSQVGDQLTDTQYF. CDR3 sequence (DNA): TGTGCCAGCAGCCAAGTTGGGGACCAACTCACAGATACGCAGTATTTT.

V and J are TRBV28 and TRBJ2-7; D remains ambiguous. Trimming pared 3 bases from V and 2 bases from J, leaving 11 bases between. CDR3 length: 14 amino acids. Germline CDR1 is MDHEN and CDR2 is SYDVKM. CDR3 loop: CASSFPSAPYEQYF. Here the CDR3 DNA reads TGTGCCAGCAGTTTCCCCAGCGCACCCTACGAGCAGTACTTC.

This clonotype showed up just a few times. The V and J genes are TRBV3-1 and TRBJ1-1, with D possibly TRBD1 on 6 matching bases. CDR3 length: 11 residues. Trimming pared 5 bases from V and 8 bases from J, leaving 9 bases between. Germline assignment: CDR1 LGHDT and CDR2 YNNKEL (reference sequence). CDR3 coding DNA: TGTGCCAGCAGCTCGAGGGGGGAAGCTTTCTTT. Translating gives CASSSRGEAFF.

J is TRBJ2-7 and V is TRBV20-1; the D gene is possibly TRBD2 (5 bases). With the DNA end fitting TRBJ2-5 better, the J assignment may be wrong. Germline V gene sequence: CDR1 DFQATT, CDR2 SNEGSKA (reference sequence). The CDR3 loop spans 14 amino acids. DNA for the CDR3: TGCAGTGCTAGGGCGGGCCGGAAGCAAGAGACCCAGTACTTC. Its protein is CSARAGRKQETQYF.

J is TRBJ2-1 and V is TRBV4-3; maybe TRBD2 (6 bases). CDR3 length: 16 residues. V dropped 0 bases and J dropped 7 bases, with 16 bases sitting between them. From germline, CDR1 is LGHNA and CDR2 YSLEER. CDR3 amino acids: CASSQESGRSGNEQFF. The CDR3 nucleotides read TGCGCCAGCAGCCAAGAAAGCGGTAGGAGCGGGAATGAGCAGTTCTTC.

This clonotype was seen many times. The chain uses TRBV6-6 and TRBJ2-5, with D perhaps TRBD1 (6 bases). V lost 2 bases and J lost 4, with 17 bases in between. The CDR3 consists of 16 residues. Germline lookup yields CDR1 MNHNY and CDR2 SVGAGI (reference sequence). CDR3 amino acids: CASSYPRDTGIETQYF. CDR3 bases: TGTGCCAGCAGTTACCCACGCGACACAGGGATAGAGACCCAGTACTTC.

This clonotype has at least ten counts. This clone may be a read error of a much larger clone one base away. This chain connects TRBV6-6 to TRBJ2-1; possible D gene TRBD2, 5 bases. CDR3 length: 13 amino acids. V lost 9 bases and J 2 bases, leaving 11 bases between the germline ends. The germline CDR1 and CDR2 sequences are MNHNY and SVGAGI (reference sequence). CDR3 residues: CASGRAAYNEQFF. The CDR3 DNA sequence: TGTGCCAGTGGGCGGGCAGCCTACAATGAGCAGTTCTTC.

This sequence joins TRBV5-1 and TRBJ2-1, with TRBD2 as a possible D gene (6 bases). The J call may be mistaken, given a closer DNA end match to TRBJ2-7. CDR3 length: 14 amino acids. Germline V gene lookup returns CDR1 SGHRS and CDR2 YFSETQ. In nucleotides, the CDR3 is TGCGCCAGCAGCTTTGGAGGGAGGTGGGATGAGCAGTACTTC. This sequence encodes CASSFGGRWDEQYF.

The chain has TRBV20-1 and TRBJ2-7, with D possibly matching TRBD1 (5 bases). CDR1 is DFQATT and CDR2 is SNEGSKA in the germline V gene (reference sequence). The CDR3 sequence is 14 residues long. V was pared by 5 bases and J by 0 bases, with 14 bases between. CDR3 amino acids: CSAAGQLSSYEQYF. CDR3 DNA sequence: TGCAGTGCTGCAGGGCAGCTTAGCTCCTACGAGCAGTACTTC.

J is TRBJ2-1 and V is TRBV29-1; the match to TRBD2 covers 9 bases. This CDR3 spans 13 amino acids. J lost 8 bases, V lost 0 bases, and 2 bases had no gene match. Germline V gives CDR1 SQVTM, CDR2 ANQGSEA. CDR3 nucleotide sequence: TGCAGCGTTGAAGATAGCGGGGGCGATGAGCAGTTCTTC. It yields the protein CSVEDSGGDEQFF.

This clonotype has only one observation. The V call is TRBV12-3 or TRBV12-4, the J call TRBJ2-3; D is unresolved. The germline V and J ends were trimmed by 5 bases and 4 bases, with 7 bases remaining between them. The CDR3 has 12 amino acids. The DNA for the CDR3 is TGTGCCAGCAGTACCACAGCAGATACGCAGTATTTT. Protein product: CASSTTADTQYF.

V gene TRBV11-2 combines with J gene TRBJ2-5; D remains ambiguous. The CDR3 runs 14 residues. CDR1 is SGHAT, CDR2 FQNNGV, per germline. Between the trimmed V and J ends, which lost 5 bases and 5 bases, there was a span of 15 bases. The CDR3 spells CASSNHPLGETQYF. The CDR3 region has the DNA TGTGCCAGCAGCAATCATCCCCTCGGGGAGACCCAGTACTTC.

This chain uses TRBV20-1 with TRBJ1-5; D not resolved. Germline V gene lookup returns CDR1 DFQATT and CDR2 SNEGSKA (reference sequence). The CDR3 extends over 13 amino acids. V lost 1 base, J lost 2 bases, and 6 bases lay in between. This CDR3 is CSARVAGNQPQHF. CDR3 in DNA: TGCAGTGCTAGAGTGGCCGGCAATCAGCCCCAGCATTTT.

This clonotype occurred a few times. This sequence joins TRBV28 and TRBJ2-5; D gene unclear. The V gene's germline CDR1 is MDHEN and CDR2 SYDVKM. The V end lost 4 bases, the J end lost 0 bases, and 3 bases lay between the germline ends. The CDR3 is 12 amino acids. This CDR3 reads CASSSNQETQYF. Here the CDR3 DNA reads TGTGCCAGCAGTTCGAACCAAGAGACCCAGTACTTC. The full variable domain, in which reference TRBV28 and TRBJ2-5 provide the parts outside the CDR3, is DVKVTQSSRYLVKRTGEKVFLECVQDMDHENMFWYRQDPGLGLRLIYFSYDVKMKEKGDIPEGYSVSREKKERFSLILESASTNQTSMYLCASSSNQETQYFGPGTRLLVL.

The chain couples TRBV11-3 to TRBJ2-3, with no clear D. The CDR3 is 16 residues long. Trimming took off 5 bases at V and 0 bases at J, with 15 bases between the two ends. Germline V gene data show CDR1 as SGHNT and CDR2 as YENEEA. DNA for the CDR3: TGTGCCAGCAGCCGCCAGGCAGAAACTAGCACAGATACGCAGTATTTT. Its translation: CASSRQAETSTDTQYF.

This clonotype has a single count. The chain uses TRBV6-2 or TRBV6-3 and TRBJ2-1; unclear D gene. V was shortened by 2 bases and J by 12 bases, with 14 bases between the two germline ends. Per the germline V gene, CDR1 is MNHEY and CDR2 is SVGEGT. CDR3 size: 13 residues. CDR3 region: CASSYPGPAPQFF. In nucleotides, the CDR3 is TGTGCCAGCAGTTACCCGGGCCCGGCTCCGCAGTTCTTC.

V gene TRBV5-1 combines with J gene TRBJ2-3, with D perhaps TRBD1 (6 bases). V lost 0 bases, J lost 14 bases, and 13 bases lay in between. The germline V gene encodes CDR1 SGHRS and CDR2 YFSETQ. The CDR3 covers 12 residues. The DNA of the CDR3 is TGCGCCAGCAGCTTGGACAGGGTTCCGCTGTATTTT. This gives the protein CASSLDRVPLYF.

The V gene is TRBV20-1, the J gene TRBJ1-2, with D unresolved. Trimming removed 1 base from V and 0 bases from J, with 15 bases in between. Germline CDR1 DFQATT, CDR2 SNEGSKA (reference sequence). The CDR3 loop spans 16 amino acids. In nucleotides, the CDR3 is TGCAGTGCTAGAGGAGCGCTCGGGATCCCTAACTATGGCTACACCTTC. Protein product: CSARGALGIPNYGYTF.

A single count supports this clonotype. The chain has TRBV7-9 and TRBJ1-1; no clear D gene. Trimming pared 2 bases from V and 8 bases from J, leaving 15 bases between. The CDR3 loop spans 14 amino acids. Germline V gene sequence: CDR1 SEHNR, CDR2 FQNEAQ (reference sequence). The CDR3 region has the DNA TGTGCCAGCAGCTTATCCCTCCGCCTTGCCGAAGCTTTCTTT. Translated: CASSLSLRLAEAFF.

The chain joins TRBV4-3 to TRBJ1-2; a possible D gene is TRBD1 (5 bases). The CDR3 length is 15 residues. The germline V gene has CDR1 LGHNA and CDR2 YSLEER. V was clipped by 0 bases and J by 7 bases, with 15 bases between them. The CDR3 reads CASSQDREGRSGYTF. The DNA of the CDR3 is TGCGCCAGCAGCCAAGATCGCGAGGGGCGCAGTGGCTACACCTTC.

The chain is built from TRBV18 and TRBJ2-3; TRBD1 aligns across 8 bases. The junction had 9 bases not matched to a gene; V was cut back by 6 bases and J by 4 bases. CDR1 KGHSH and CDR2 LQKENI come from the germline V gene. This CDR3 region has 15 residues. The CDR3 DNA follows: TGTGCCAGCTCCCCCGGGACAGGTTCCCCAGATACGCAGTATTTT. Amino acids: CASSPGTGSPDTQYF.

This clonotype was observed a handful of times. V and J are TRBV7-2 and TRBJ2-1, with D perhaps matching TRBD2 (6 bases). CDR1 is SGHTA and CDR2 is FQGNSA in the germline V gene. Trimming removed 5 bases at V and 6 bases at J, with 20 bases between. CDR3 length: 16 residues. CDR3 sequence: CASSPPSGDGGNEQFF. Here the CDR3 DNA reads TGTGCCAGCAGCCCTCCCTCCGGGGACGGGGGCAATGAGCAGTTCTTC.

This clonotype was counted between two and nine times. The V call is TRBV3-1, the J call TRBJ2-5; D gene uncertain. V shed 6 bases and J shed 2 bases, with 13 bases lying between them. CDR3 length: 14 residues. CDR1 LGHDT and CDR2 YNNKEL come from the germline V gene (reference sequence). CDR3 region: CASRTLAYQETQYF. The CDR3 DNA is TGTGCCAGCAGGACTCTGGCGTATCAAGAGACCCAGTACTTC.

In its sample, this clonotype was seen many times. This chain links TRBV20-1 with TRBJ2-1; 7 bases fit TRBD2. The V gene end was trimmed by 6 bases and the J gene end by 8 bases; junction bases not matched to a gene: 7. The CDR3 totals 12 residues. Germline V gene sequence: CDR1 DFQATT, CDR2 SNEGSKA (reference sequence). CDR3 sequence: CSASLRGDEQFF. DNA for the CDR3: TGCAGTGCATCGCTTCGGGGGGATGAGCAGTTCTTC.